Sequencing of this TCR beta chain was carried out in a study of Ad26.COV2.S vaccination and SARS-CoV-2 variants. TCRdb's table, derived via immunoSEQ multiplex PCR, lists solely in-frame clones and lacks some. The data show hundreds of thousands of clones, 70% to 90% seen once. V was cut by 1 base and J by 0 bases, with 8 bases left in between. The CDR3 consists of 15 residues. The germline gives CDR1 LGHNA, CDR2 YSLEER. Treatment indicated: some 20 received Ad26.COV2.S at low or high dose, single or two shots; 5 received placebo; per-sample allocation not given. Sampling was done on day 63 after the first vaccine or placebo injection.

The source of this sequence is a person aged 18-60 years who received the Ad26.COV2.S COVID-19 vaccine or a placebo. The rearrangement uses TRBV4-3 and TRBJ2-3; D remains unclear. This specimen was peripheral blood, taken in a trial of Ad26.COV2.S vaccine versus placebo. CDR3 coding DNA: TGCGCCAGCAGCCAAGGGGCCCTTAGCACAGATACGCAGTATTTT. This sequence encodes CASSQGALSTDTQYF.